Shown below are 27 T cell receptor beta chains from a single sample sequenced in a study of T cell responses to AZD1222 COVID-19 vaccine (dated by TCRdb to 2020 to 2023). The intended sense of this specimen's time point label: baseline before first vaccination. Library preparation employed the immunoSEQ multiplex PCR assay. This immuneACCESS table, as held by TCRdb, lists in-frame sequences with V and J called but not all clones. Of the missing ones, under half trace to an unresolved V gene in checked studies; the others have no known cause. The sample table shows about 130,000 clones, and over 75% are seen once. 6% to 7.5% of the sample goes to the ten largest clones. This sample comprised peripheral blood, obtained on day 0 of AZD1222 vaccination. These receptors all stem from an adult in good health.

The chain couples TRBV5-1 to TRBJ2-1, with D hard to call. The germline gives CDR1 SGHRS, CDR2 YFSETQ. This CDR3 is 16 amino acids long. Trimming cost V 1 base and J 0 bases, with 11 bases left between them. The CDR3 reads CASSLRPPSSYNEQFF. The CDR3, as DNA: TGCGCCAGCAGCTTGAGACCGCCGAGCTCCTACAATGAGCAGTTCTTC.

The chain employs TRBV5-4 and TRBJ2-7; 10 nucleotides line up with TRBD2. V was pared by 5 bases and J by 6 bases, with 5 bases of the junction left unmatched. The CDR3 extends over 13 amino acids. Germline lookup yields CDR1 SGHNT and CDR2 YYREEE (reference sequence). The CDR3 region has the DNA TGTGCCAGCAGAGAGCGGGGGGGCCTCGAGCAGTACTTC. Amino acids: CASRERGGLEQYF.

The chain is built from TRBV9 and TRBJ2-7; TRBD1 might be the D (6 bases). Between the trimmed V and J ends, which lost 0 bases and 3 bases, there was a span of 13 bases. This CDR3 has 15 residues. Germline CDR1 is SGDLS and CDR2 is YYNGEE. The chain's CDR3 is CASSVEGDTHYEQYF. CDR3 coding DNA: TGTGCCAGCAGCGTAGAAGGGGACACCCACTACGAGCAGTACTTC.

The V call is TRBV27, the J call TRBJ2-5; D gene unclear. Between the trimmed V and J ends, which lost 1 base and 5 bases, there was a span of 14 bases. In germline, CDR1 is MNHEY, CDR2 SMNVEV (reference sequence). The CDR3 consists of 15 residues. The CDR3 nucleotides read TGTGCCAGCAGTTTATATGGCACAATGAGGGAGACCCAGTACTTC. Encoded protein: CASSLYGTMRETQYF.

The rearrangement joins TRBV11-3 to TRBJ2-7; D gene unclear. The CDR3 covers 13 residues. Trimming left V 3 bases short and J 6 bases short, with 12 bases between. Germline assignment: CDR1 SGHNT and CDR2 YENEEA. The CDR3 reads CASSLRRFSEQYF. The DNA for the CDR3 is TGTGCCAGCAGCTTGAGACGATTTTCCGAGCAGTACTTC.

The chain employs TRBV5-6 and TRBJ1-1; D may be TRBD1 (5 bases). Trimming removed 0 bases at V and 4 bases at J, with 7 bases between. Germline V lookup: CDR1 SGHDT, CDR2 YYEEEE. The CDR3 consists of 13 residues. The CDR3 DNA reads TGTGCCAGCAGCTTGGGGGGCACCACTGAAGCTTTCTTT. This sequence encodes CASSLGGTTEAFF. Filled out from reference TRBV5-6 and TRBJ1-1, the complete variable domain reads DAGVTQSPTHLIKTRGQQVTLRCSPKSGHDTVSWYQQALGQGPQFIFQYYEEEERQRGNFPDRFSGHQFPNYSSELNVNALLLGDSALYLCASSLGGTTEAFFGQGTRLTVV.

CDR3 DNA sequence: TGTGCCAGCAGCCCAACGGACAGGGTCCCCGAGCAGTACTTC. It encodes CASSPTDRVPEQYF. J is TRBJ2-7 and V is TRBV5-4; 8 positions match TRBD1. V lost 4 bases to trimming and J lost 6 bases; unmatched junction nucleotides: 9. Germline V gene sequence: CDR1 SGHNT, CDR2 YYREEE (reference sequence). This CDR3 region has 14 residues. Filled out from reference TRBV5-4 and TRBJ2-7, the complete variable domain reads ETGVTQSPTHLIKTRGQQVTLRCSSQSGHNTVSWYQQALGQGPQFIFQYYREEENGRGNFPPRFSGLQFPNYSSELNVNALELDDSALYLCASSPTDRVPEQYFGPGTRLTVT.

V is TRBV4-1 and J is TRBJ2-2, with 10 positions matching TRBD2. The length of the CDR3 is 17 residues. V was pared by 4 bases and J by 1 base, with 6 bases of the junction left unmatched. CDR1 MGHRA and CDR2 YSYEKL come from the germline V gene. The CDR3 spells CASSRSSGGVNTGELFF. CDR3 DNA sequence: TGCGCCAGCAGCCGATCTAGCGGGGGCGTGAACACCGGGGAGCTGTTTTTT.

The V call is TRBV19, the J call TRBJ2-6; TRBD1 agrees at 8 bases. The CDR3 spans 20 residues. In germline, CDR1 is LNHDA, CDR2 SQIVND (reference sequence). Trimming took 5 bases from V and 0 from J; bases not matched to a gene: 15. The CDR3 DNA reads TGTGCCAGTAGTCACACCCGACAGGGGCTCACTAGCTCTGGGGCCAACGTCCTGACTTTC. Translation gives CASSHTRQGLTSSGANVLTF.

The V gene is TRBV5-1, the J gene TRBJ1-2; D unresolved. Germline CDR1 is SGHRS and CDR2 is YFSETQ. There are 14 residues in the CDR3. Trimming pared 0 bases from V and 6 bases from J, leaving 12 bases between. CDR3 nucleotide sequence: TGCGCCAGCAGCTTGGAGGTGGCGACGGATGGCTACACCTTC. Translated, it gives CASSLEVATDGYTF.

V is TRBV18 and J is TRBJ1-1; 9 positions match TRBD1. J lost 5 bases, V lost 1 base, and 11 bases had no gene match. The CDR3 runs to 17 residues. Germline V lookup: CDR1 KGHSH, CDR2 LQKENI. CDR3 bases: TGTGCCAGCTCACCACGGACAGGGGCGACCTGGGGGACTGAAGCTTTCTTT. Its protein is CASSPRTGATWGTEAFF. The full variable domain, its missing parts supplied by reference TRBV18 and TRBJ1-1, is NAGVMQNPRHLVRRRGQEARLRCSPMKGHSHVYWYRQLPEEGLKFMVYLQKENIIDESGMPKERFSAEFPKEGPSILRIQQVVRGDSAAYFCASSPRTGATWGTEAFFGQGTRLTVV.

The chain uses TRBV11-2 and TRBJ2-3; no firm D call. Germline-derived CDR1 and CDR2 are SGHAT and FQNNGV. The CDR3 length is 16 residues. Trimming pared 1 base from V and 2 bases from J, leaving 13 bases between. Here the CDR3 reads CASSLGPAAFTDTQYF. As DNA, the CDR3 is TGTGCCAGCAGCTTAGGTCCCGCAGCCTTCACAGATACGCAGTATTTT.

V is TRBV6-2 or TRBV6-3 and J is TRBJ2-5; TRBD1 matches 9 bases. CDR1 MNHEY and CDR2 SVGEGT come from the germline V gene. The CDR3 is 16 amino acids. The J segment lost 5 bases and the V segment lost 0 bases, leaving 7 bases of the junction unmatched. The CDR3 nucleotides are TGTGCCAGCAGTTACTCCACACAGGGGGCTGCGGAGACCCAGTACTTC. Protein: CASSYSTQGAAETQYF.

The chain employs TRBV6-2 or TRBV6-3 and TRBJ1-2, with 8 bases fitting TRBD1. Trimming at V came to 2 bases and at J to 8 bases, leaving 7 bases not matched to a gene. The germline gives CDR1 MNHEY, CDR2 SVGEGT. The CDR3 spans 14 residues. CDR3 nucleotide sequence: TGTGCCAGCAGTTACCTCGGACAGGGAAGCGGCTACACCTTC. It translates to CASSYLGQGSGYTF.

This chain connects TRBV5-4 to TRBJ1-2; maybe TRBD1 (6 bases). The CDR3 contains 16 residues. V lost 5 bases and J 2 bases, leaving 19 bases between the germline ends. From germline, CDR1 is SGHNT and CDR2 YYREEE (reference sequence). The CDR3 DNA reads TGTGCCAGCAGTTCCCACCGGACAGAAGGGAACTATGGCTACACCTTC. This translates into CASSSHRTEGNYGYTF.

The chain employs TRBV18 and TRBJ1-6; D gene ambiguous. This CDR3 comprises 13 residues. The V end lost 4 bases, the J end lost 6 bases, and 7 bases lay between the germline ends. Germline V gene sequence: CDR1 KGHSH, CDR2 LQKENI. This CDR3 reads CASSLATNSPLHF. Here the CDR3 DNA reads TGTGCCAGCTCACTAGCAACTAATTCACCCCTCCACTTT.

This clone has just one count. This rearrangement joins TRBV21-1 to TRBJ1-2. TRBV21-1 is a pseudogene segment. This CDR3 comprises 17 residues. In DNA form, the CDR3 reads TGTGCCAGCCCTCCAGATGGGACGCGGGCCCCTGTGGGAGGCTACACCTTC. It encodes CASPPDGTRAPVGGYTF.

Here the CDR3 DNA reads TGTGCCAGCAGGAGGACAGGGGTGACGAACACTGAAGCTTTCTTT. Translating it yields CASRRTGVTNTEAFF. The chain combines TRBV6-5 with TRBJ1-1; 9 bases are a match to TRBD1. With 6 bases clipped from V and 1 base from J, the junction kept 6 bases outside the gene matches. This CDR3 has 15 residues. The germline V gene has CDR1 MNHEY and CDR2 SVGAGI.

The chain uses TRBV23-1 and TRBJ1-1; the match to TRBD1 covers 9 bases. TRBV23-1 counts as an open reading frame of uncertain function. The CDR3 totals 18 residues. V lost 4 bases to trimming and J lost 0 bases; unmatched junction nucleotides: 12. The CDR3 DNA reads TGCGCCAGCAGTCTCCGGGACAGGGTGGACCTCATGAACACTGAAGCTTTCTTT. As protein: CASSLRDRVDLMNTEAFF.

The chain links TRBV6-4 to TRBJ1-2, with D uncertain. The CDR3 spans 17 residues. V lost 5 bases and J 0 bases, leaving 19 bases between the germline ends. Per germline, CDR1 MRHNA and CDR2 SNTAGT. CDR3 region: CASSSFAQKGPNYGYTF. The CDR3, as DNA: TGTGCCAGCAGTTCGTTTGCCCAGAAGGGTCCTAACTATGGCTACACCTTC.

This rearrangement joins TRBV6-1 to TRBJ2-5; perhaps D is TRBD1 or TRBD2 (6 bases each). The CDR3 covers 15 residues. The germline CDR1 and CDR2 sequences are MNHNS and SASEGT. Trimming removed 0 bases at V and 4 bases at J, with 12 bases between. CDR3 in DNA: TGTGCCAGCAGTGAAGCGGGGGCGGGGTCAGAGACCCAGTACTTC. As protein: CASSEAGAGSETQYF.

This chain uses TRBV28 with TRBJ2-1; D gene ambiguous. CDR1 and CDR2 (germline): MDHEN, SYDVKM. The CDR3 is made up of 13 amino acids. Trimming removed 8 bases at V and 5 bases at J, with 13 bases between. The CDR3 protein is CASQRQVNNEQFF. The CDR3 nucleotides are TGTGCCAGCCAGAGGCAGGTGAACAATGAGCAGTTCTTC.

V is TRBV7-3 and J is TRBJ2-1; a weak D match, TRBD1 (5 bases). CDR1 and CDR2 (germline): SGHTA, FQGTGA. V dropped 1 base and J dropped 3 bases, with 16 bases sitting between them. This CDR3 is 17 amino acids long. CDR3 sequence: CASSLRSFGHDYNEQFF. In DNA, the CDR3 is TGTGCCAGCAGCTTAAGAAGTTTTGGACACGACTACAATGAGCAGTTCTTC.

This chain uses TRBV3-1 (or the pseudogene TRBV3-2) with TRBJ2-1, with D maybe TRBD1 (5 bases). V gave up 1 base and J gave up 6 bases, with 13 bases separating them. From germline, CDR1 is LGHDT and CDR2 YNNKEL (reference sequence). This CDR3 comprises 15 residues. The DNA of the CDR3 is TGTGCCAGCAGCCAAGGGCCCCTAGGGGCCAATGAGCAGTTCTTC. Translation: CASSQGPLGANEQFF.

This rearrangement joins TRBV6-2 or TRBV6-3 to TRBJ1-1; no definite D call. The length of the CDR3 is 15 residues. Trimming took 0 bases from V and 3 from J, leaving 11 bases between them. CDR1 and CDR2 (germline): MNHEY, SVGEGT. The CDR3 bases are TGTGCCAGCAGTTACTCGACCTTAGGGTACACTGAAGCTTTCTTT. Residues: CASSYSTLGYTEAFF.

The chain couples TRBV28 to TRBJ1-2; D ambiguous. The germline V gene encodes CDR1 MDHEN and CDR2 SYDVKM. The CDR3 is made up of 12 amino acids. V lost 7 bases, J lost 1 base, and 7 bases lay in between. The CDR3 DNA reads TGTGCCAGCACGGAGGTTAACTATGGCTACACCTTC. It specifies CASTEVNYGYTF.

The CDR3 region has the DNA TGTGCCAGCAGGACAGGGATTGCAGAGCCCCAGCATTTT. It codes for CASRTGIAEPQHF. The chain employs TRBV2 and TRBJ1-5; 7 nucleotides line up with TRBD1. This CDR3 comprises 13 residues. CDR1 is SNHLY, CDR2 FYNNEI, per germline. Unmatched junction bases numbered 7, after V lost 6 bases and J lost 8 bases.